The sequence of this TCR beta chain was determined in a study of cytotoxic CD8 clonotypes in ibrutinib-treated CLL. Study information: Within the patient group, approximately 10 were relapsed/refractory and some 15 treatment-naive, and 17 were IGHV unmutated.

Profiling relied on immunoSEQ multiplex PCR, and the TCRdb table lists in-frame clones only, not all of them. The sample has under 150,000 clones; 85% to 95% are singletons. Germline CDR1 MDHEN, CDR2 SYDVKM. The CDR3 has 15 amino acids. Turning to this clone: A read error may produce the germline difference seen at one junction end.

The sample was PBMCs, taken after 12 months of ibrutinib treatment. The rearrangement joins TRBV28 to TRBJ2-7, with 8 bases aligning to TRBD2. The receptor comes from a human donor with chronic lymphocytic leukemia. The CDR3 spells CASCLAGIFVGEQYF. Written as DNA, the CDR3 is TGTGCCAGCTGTTTAGCGGGGATATTTGTGGGCGAGCAGTACTTC.